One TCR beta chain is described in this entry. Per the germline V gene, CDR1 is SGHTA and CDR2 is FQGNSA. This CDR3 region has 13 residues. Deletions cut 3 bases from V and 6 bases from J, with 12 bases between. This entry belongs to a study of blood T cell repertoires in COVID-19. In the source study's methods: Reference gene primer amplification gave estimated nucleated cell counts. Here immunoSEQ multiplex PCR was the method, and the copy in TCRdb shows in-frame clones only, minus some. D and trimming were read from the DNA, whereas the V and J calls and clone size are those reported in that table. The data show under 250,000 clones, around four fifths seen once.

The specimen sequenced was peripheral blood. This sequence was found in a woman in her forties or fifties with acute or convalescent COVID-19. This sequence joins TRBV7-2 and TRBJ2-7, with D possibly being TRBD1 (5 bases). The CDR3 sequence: CASSFRENREQYF. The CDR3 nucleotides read TGTGCCAGCAGCTTCAGGGAAAATCGCGAGCAGTACTTC. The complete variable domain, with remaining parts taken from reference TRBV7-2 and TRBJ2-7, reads GAGVSQSPSNKVTEKGKDVELRCDPISGHTALYWYRQSLGQGLEFLIYFQGNSAPDKSGLPSDRFSAERTGGSVSTLTIQRTQQEDSAVYLCASSFRENREQYFGPGTRLTVT.